These 21 T cell receptor beta chains share one sample of origin, sequenced in a study of T cells in tumors after PD-1 blockade. Assay: immunoSEQ multiplex PCR; the TCRdb copy retains only in-frame clones and omits some. The sample includes more than 50,000 clones, around 72% of them seen just once. The source material was PBMCs, sampled after anti-PD-1 treatment. The receptors were gathered from a human donor with basal cell carcinoma.

The chain couples TRBV6-1 to TRBJ2-5, with 9 bases matching TRBD2. Per germline, CDR1 MNHNS and CDR2 SASEGT. The CDR3 contains 16 residues. V dropped 2 bases and J dropped 2; count of bases not matched to a gene: 6. In DNA form, the CDR3 reads TGTGCCAGCAGTGAAATCGGTCTAGCGGGGCAAGAGACCCAGTACTTC. It encodes CASSEIGLAGQETQYF.

This chain joins TRBV7-2 and TRBJ2-7; TRBD2 aligns across 12 bases. This CDR3 has 15 amino acids. Germline assignment: CDR1 SGHTA and CDR2 FQGNSA. J lost 5 bases, V lost 4 bases, and 6 bases had no gene match. The CDR3: CASSSTSGGSHEQYF. As DNA, the CDR3 is TGTGCCAGCAGCTCAACTAGCGGGGGGTCACACGAGCAGTACTTC.

This chain connects TRBV3-1 (or the pseudogene TRBV3-2) to TRBJ2-2; D possibly corresponds to TRBD1 (5 bases). CDR1 and CDR2 from the germline V gene are LGHDT and YNNKEL (reference sequence). Trimming stripped 3 bases from V and 5 bases from J, with 10 bases between. The CDR3 loop spans 14 amino acids. The CDR3, as DNA: TGTGCCAGCAGCCATCCCAGGGTAACCGGGGAGCTGTTTTTT. Translation: CASSHPRVTGELFF.

The chain employs TRBV29-1 and TRBJ2-3; D is undetermined. Germline V gene data show CDR1 as SQVTM and CDR2 as ANQGSEA. The CDR3 runs 14 residues. V dropped 4 bases and J dropped 1 base, with 12 bases sitting between them. The CDR3 DNA follows: TGCAGCGTTGGAATCTGGGCTCGCACAGATACGCAGTATTTT. Protein product: CSVGIWARTDTQYF.

This clone was picked up one time. V and J are TRBV7-9 and TRBJ2-7, with TRBD2 matching 8 bases. CDR1 is SEHNR and CDR2 is FQNEAQ in the germline V gene (reference sequence). J lost 0 bases, V lost 6 bases, and 4 bases had no gene match. This CDR3 is built from 14 residues. CDR3 sequence: CASRSGGGSYEQYF. Here the CDR3 DNA reads TGTGCCAGCAGATCGGGGGGGGGCTCCTACGAGCAGTACTTC.

The rearrangement links TRBV2 to TRBJ2-4; 13 nucleotides match TRBD2. Germline V gene sequence: CDR1 SNHLY, CDR2 FYNNEI. The V segment lost 4 bases and the J segment 5 bases; nucleotides outside the gene matches: 14. The CDR3 has 19 amino acids. CDR3 loop: CASSVAGLAGKGGQNIQYF. For the CDR3, the DNA is TGTGCCAGCAGTGTTGCGGGACTAGCGGGGAAAGGGGGCCAAAACATTCAGTACTTC.

The rearrangement uses TRBV5-4 and TRBJ1-2, with TRBD1 matching 9 bases. The CDR3 contains 16 residues. The V gene's germline CDR1 is SGHNT and CDR2 YYREEE (reference sequence). V trimming: 0 bases; J trimming: 5 bases; junction bases outside the gene matches: 8. The CDR3 nucleotides read TGTGCCAGCAGCTTGGATACAGGGGGCTCAGTATATGGCTACACCTTC. The encoded protein is CASSLDTGGSVYGYTF.

This clone turned up a few times. The chain joins TRBV7-2 to TRBJ1-4; possibly TRBD1 for D (5 bases). The CDR3 is 16 amino acids. V gave up 5 bases and J gave up 5 bases, with 18 bases separating them. Germline V gene data show CDR1 as SGHTA and CDR2 as FQGNSA. CDR3 loop: CASSIFPGRVNEKLFF. The CDR3, as DNA: TGTGCCAGCAGCATCTTTCCGGGACGAGTCAATGAAAAACTGTTTTTT.

The chain links TRBV5-1 to TRBJ2-2; D perhaps matches TRBD1 (5 bases). The V end was cut by 0 bases, the J end by 1 base, with 10 bases between. The germline V gene encodes CDR1 SGHRS and CDR2 YFSETQ. The CDR3 runs to 16 residues. DNA of the CDR3: TGCGCCAGCAGCTTGGAAGGGCAGGGGAACACCGGGGAGCTGTTTTTT. Its protein product is CASSLEGQGNTGELFF.

Concerning this clone itself: The junction departs from the called germline gene at one end, perhaps through a read error. This chain connects TRBV3-1 (or the pseudogene TRBV3-2) to TRBJ1-5; 8 bases are shared with TRBD1. This CDR3 is 16 amino acids long. Germline CDR1 and CDR2: LGHDT and YNNKEL (reference sequence). CDR3 in DNA: TGTGCCAGCAGCCAAGATTCGGGGACAGGCAACCAGCCCCAGCATTTT. It encodes CASSQDSGTGNQPQHF.

The chain couples TRBV5-1 to TRBJ2-3, with TRBD2 identical over 9 bases. J lost 5 bases, V lost 1 base, and 5 bases had no gene match. The CDR3 is 15 residues long. CDR1 SGHRS and CDR2 YFSETQ come from the germline V gene. The CDR3 nucleotides are TGCGCCAGCAGCTTGCCGGGACTAGCAGAAGATACGCAGTATTTT. Protein: CASSLPGLAEDTQYF.

V usage is TRBV20-1 and J usage is TRBJ2-6; D is undetermined. V was pared by 3 bases and J by 0 bases, with 3 bases between. The CDR3 runs 13 residues. In germline, CDR1 is DFQATT, CDR2 SNEGSKA (reference sequence). CDR3 sequence reads: CSASRSGANVLTF. In DNA, the CDR3 is TGCAGTGCTAGTCGCTCTGGGGCCAACGTCCTGACTTTC.

The chain recombines TRBV28 with TRBJ1-1; TRBD1 matches at 10 bases. Germline CDR1 and CDR2: MDHEN and SYDVKM. Losses at the gene ends were 7 bases for V and 1 base for J; bases not matched to a gene: 3. CDR3 length equals 14 residues. CDR3 sequence (DNA): TGTGCCAGCACCCGGACAGGGGGGAACACTGAAGCTTTCTTT. Translated: CASTRTGGNTEAFF.

This clone was detected a few times. The chain recombines TRBV7-9 with TRBJ2-7; 7 bases fit TRBD2. Trimming took 10 bases from V and 0 from J; bases not matched to a gene: 6. The CDR3 is made up of 13 amino acids. Germline-derived CDR1 and CDR2 are SEHNR and FQNEAQ (reference sequence). CDR3 nucleotides: TGTGCCACTAGCCGCGGGAGCTCCTACGAGCAGTACTTC. Residues: CATSRGSSYEQYF.

The sample holds a few counts of this clone. The V and J genes are TRBV7-8 and TRBJ2-1; D is unclear. CDR1 is SGHVS and CDR2 is FQNEAQ in the germline V gene. The CDR3 is made up of 13 amino acids. V was trimmed by 5 bases and J by 9 bases, leaving 14 bases between them. In DNA form, the CDR3 reads TGTGCCAGCAGCCGATTCAATGAAGGTGAGCAGTTCTTC. Translating gives CASSRFNEGEQFF.

The gene calls are TRBV3-1 (or the pseudogene TRBV3-2) and TRBJ1-5; D remains unclear. The V end was cut by 1 base, the J end by 3 bases, with 10 bases between. The CDR3 consists of 15 residues. From germline, CDR1 is LGHDT and CDR2 YNNKEL (reference sequence). CDR3 region: CASSQGGGHNQPQHF. In DNA form, the CDR3 reads TGTGCCAGCAGCCAAGGAGGCGGTCACAATCAGCCCCAGCATTTT.

The genes are TRBV3-1 (or the pseudogene TRBV3-2) and TRBJ2-4; D might be TRBD2 (6 bases). Germline CDR1 and CDR2: LGHDT and YNNKEL (reference sequence). This CDR3 is 17 amino acids long. V was shortened by 0 bases and J by 0 bases, with 12 bases between the two germline ends. The CDR3: CASSQDSGALAKNIQYF. The CDR3 nucleotides are TGTGCCAGCAGCCAAGATAGCGGAGCTCTAGCCAAAAACATTCAGTACTTC.

Only a few counts were recorded for this clone. Other DNA variants within this sample encode the same CDR3. CDR3 nucleotide sequence: TGTGCCAGCAGCCTGGTAGCGGGGGGCACAGATACGCAGTATTTT. Translating gives CASSLVAGGTDTQYF. The chain combines TRBV7-2 with TRBJ2-3, with 9 bases matching TRBD2. The CDR3 contains 15 residues. V gave up 5 bases and J gave up 1 base; unmatched junction bases: 4. Germline CDR1 SGHTA, CDR2 FQGNSA.

This clone was seen once. V and J are TRBV2 and TRBJ2-5, with 11 bases fitting TRBD2. V dropped 6 bases and J dropped 4; count of bases not matched to a gene: 13. Germline CDR1 is SNHLY and CDR2 is FYNNEI. This CDR3 has 17 residues. For the CDR3, the DNA is TGTGCCAGCAGGTGGGGTAGGGTAGCGGGGGGGCGAGAGACCCAGTACTTC. Translated, it gives CASRWGRVAGGRETQYF.

Details on this clone: The sample holds other DNA sequences that translate to the same CDR3. This rearrangement joins TRBV7-2 to TRBJ2-7; 11 bases match TRBD2. The CDR3 sequence is 19 residues long. The junction had 15 bases not matched to a gene; V was cut back by 1 base and J by 4 bases. Per germline, CDR1 SGHTA and CDR2 FQGNSA. The CDR3 loop is CASSLGVRRSGGDFYEQYF. The DNA for the CDR3 is TGTGCCAGCAGCTTAGGGGTTCGGCGTAGCGGGGGGGATTTTTACGAGCAGTACTTC.

V is TRBV14 and J is TRBJ1-3; the D gene is possibly TRBD1 (6 bases). The length of the CDR3 is 15 residues. Deletions cut 4 bases from V and 0 bases from J, with 10 bases between. Germline-derived CDR1 and CDR2 are SGHDN and FVKESK. CDR3 sequence (DNA): TGTGCCAGCAGCCGACAGGATTTCTCTGGAAACACCATATATTTT. Protein: CASSRQDFSGNTIYF. The whole variable domain, remainder taken from reference TRBV14 and TRBJ1-3, is EAGVTQFPSHSVIEKGQTVTLRCDPISGHDNLYWYRRVMGKEIKFLLHFVKESKQDESGMPNNRFLAERTGGTYSTLKVQPAELEDSGVYFCASSRQDFSGNTIYFGEGSWLTVV.